This T cell receptor beta chain was retrieved from a study of CD8 T cells in ankylosing spondylitis. To note about this clonotype: Its antigen is currently unknown.

The CDR3 contains 15 residues. J lost 1 base, V lost 6 bases, and 4 bases had no gene match. Study findings and constraints: Seemingly characteristic of ankylosing spondylitis blood was a TCR beta motif consisting of several highly homologous variants.

Via MiXCR, TCRdb re-called the 5' RACE reads, giving one row per CDR3 protein. The sample records about 450,000 distinct CDR3 sequences, approximately 26% being singletons. The sample consisted of blood, either unsorted or a sorted T cell fraction (not recorded which). The sequence derives from a male donor with ankylosing spondylitis. The chain links TRBV12-3 or TRBV12-4 to TRBJ2-3, with 10 nucleotides matching TRBD2. The CDR3 DNA sequence: TGTGCCAGCAGGCACGGACTAGCGGGCACAGATACGCAGTATTTT. Translated: CASRHGLAGTDTQYF.